Shown below are 17 T cell receptor beta chains from a single sample sequenced in a study of blood T cell repertoires in COVID-19. TCRdb's table, derived via immunoSEQ multiplex PCR, lists solely in-frame clones and lacks some. Counted here are fewer than 150,000 clones, roughly four fifths occurring once; the ten biggest clones make up 18%. Sequenced: PBMCs or T cells enriched from blood (not recorded which). These receptors were obtained from a man under 40 who had recovered from COVID-19.

About this clone: Other DNA sequences within the sample encode an identical CDR3. The rearrangement joins TRBV19 to TRBJ1-5; D unresolved. There are 14 residues in the CDR3. The germline CDR1 and CDR2 sequences are LNHDA and SQIVND (reference sequence). Trimming pared 3 bases from V and 2 bases from J, leaving 8 bases between. The CDR3 nucleotides read TGTGCCAGTAGTATCCGGGAGGGCAATCAGCCCCAGCATTTT. The encoded protein is CASSIREGNQPQHF.

This chain links TRBV7-3 with TRBJ2-3; weak D call: TRBD2 (5 bases). V lost 5 bases to trimming and J lost 3 bases, with 9 bases between them. Germline-derived CDR1 and CDR2 are SGHTA and FQGTGA. The CDR3 consists of 13 residues. The CDR3 nucleotides are TGTGCCAGCAGCCCGGGGAGTACAGATACGCAGTATTTT. As protein: CASSPGSTDTQYF.

J is TRBJ2-2 and V is TRBV7-3; tentatively, D is TRBD1 (6 bases). This CDR3 spans 18 amino acids. CDR1 SGHTA and CDR2 FQGTGA come from the germline V gene. V lost 5 bases, J lost 0 bases, and 19 bases lay in between. The CDR3: CASSQFATGRTNTGELFF. CDR3 DNA: TGTGCCAGCAGCCAGTTCGCAACAGGGAGAACGAACACCGGGGAGCTGTTTTTT.

The chain recombines TRBV2 with TRBJ1-2; D gene uncertain. The CDR3 sequence is 14 residues long. Germline V gene sequence: CDR1 SNHLY, CDR2 FYNNEI. V lost 5 bases to trimming and J lost 5 bases, with 15 bases between them. CDR3: CASSQRGLSYGYTF. The CDR3 region has the DNA TGTGCCAGCAGTCAAAGAGGGCTTAGTTATGGCTACACCTTC.

The J gene is TRBJ1-4, the V gene TRBV6-5; a possible D gene is TRBD1 (5 bases). The CDR3 loop spans 14 amino acids. Germline CDR1 is MNHEY and CDR2 is SVGAGI. The V end was cut by 8 bases, the J end by 0 bases, with 10 bases between. DNA of the CDR3: TGTGCCAGCTCCCTGACAGCAACTAATGAAAAACTGTTTTTT. It is translated as CASSLTATNEKLFF.

This rearrangement joins TRBV9 to TRBJ1-4; 10 bases line up with TRBD1. CDR3 size: 15 residues. The germline V gene has CDR1 SGDLS and CDR2 YYNGEE. J gave up 8 bases and V 3 bases, and 7 bases lay outside the gene matches. The CDR3 loop is CASSERTGGSEKLFF. CDR3 DNA sequence: TGTGCCAGCAGCGAAAGGACAGGGGGGAGCGAAAAACTGTTTTTT.

The rearrangement links TRBV4-1 to TRBJ2-7, with 7 nucleotides matching TRBD1. The length of the CDR3 is 16 residues. The germline gives CDR1 MGHRA, CDR2 YSYEKL. V lost 4 bases, J lost 2 bases, and 11 bases stayed unmatched. The CDR3 sequence is CASSPDWAGGPYEQYF. The CDR3 nucleotides read TGCGCCAGCAGCCCCGACTGGGCAGGGGGACCCTACGAGCAGTACTTC.

This clone was counted a few times. The chain combines TRBV10-1 with TRBJ1-1, with D uncertain. CDR1 and CDR2 (germline): WNHNN, SYGVQD (reference sequence). This CDR3 spans 13 amino acids. Trimming stripped 3 bases from V and 3 bases from J, with 8 bases between. The CDR3 spells CASSDRWDTEAFF. The CDR3 coding sequence is TGCGCCAGCAGTGACAGGTGGGACACTGAAGCTTTCTTT.

The rearrangement links TRBV2 to TRBJ1-2; 8 bases map to TRBD1. The junction had 10 bases not matched to a gene; V was cut back by 6 bases and J by 7 bases. This CDR3 is 14 amino acids long. The germline CDR1 and CDR2 sequences are SNHLY and FYNNEI. The CDR3 spells CASSRDRGTGGYTF. DNA for the CDR3: TGTGCCAGCAGCCGAGACAGGGGTACGGGTGGCTACACCTTC. The variable domain in full, with the rest retrieved from reference TRBV2 and TRBJ1-2, is EPEVTQTPSHQVTQMGQEVILRCVPISNHLYFYWYRQILGQKVEFLVSFYNNEISEKSEIFDDQFSVERPDGSNFTLKIRSTKLEDSAMYFCASSRDRGTGGYTFGSGTRLTVV.

This sequence joins TRBV19 and TRBJ1-4; 7 nucleotides align to TRBD1. Germline V lookup: CDR1 LNHDA, CDR2 SQIVND (reference sequence). V lost 5 bases and J lost 5; bases outside the gene matches: 5. This CDR3 region has 14 residues. The CDR3 nucleotides are TGTGCCAGTAGTCAGGGACAGCCCAATGAAAAACTGTTTTTT. As protein: CASSQGQPNEKLFF.

The V and J genes are TRBV14 and TRBJ1-1, with TRBD1 matching 7 bases. Germline CDR1 SGHDN, CDR2 FVKESK. V shed 4 bases, J shed 8 bases, and the junction held 7 bases outside the gene matches. This CDR3 is built from 13 residues. CDR3 sequence (DNA): TGTGCCAGCAGCCGGGCTCGGACAGGCGAAGCTTTCTTT. It is translated as CASSRARTGEAFF.

The V call is TRBV2, the J call TRBJ2-1, with 9 bases that match TRBD1. This CDR3 spans 11 amino acids. CDR1 is SNHLY and CDR2 is FYNNEI in the germline V gene. V was clipped by 5 bases and J by 12 bases; unmatched bases: 2. In DNA, the CDR3 is TGTGCCAGCAGTCGACAGGGGGGGCAGTTCTTC. As protein: CASSRQGGQFF.

This sequence joins TRBV3-1 (or the pseudogene TRBV3-2) and TRBJ1-1, with 8 bases that match TRBD1. The CDR3 is 13 residues long. V lost 5 bases to trimming and J lost 7 bases; unmatched junction nucleotides: 6. CDR1 and CDR2 (germline): LGHDT, YNNKEL (reference sequence). The CDR3 sequence: CASSGRQGLEAFF. DNA of the CDR3: TGTGCCAGCAGCGGACGACAGGGGCTTGAAGCTTTCTTT.

The table lists this clone with a count of one. The rearrangement uses TRBV7-8 and TRBJ1-1; the match to TRBD1 covers 9 bases. This CDR3 contains 14 residues. Trimming removed 5 bases from V and 7 bases from J; junction bases left unmatched: 8. Germline CDR1 reads SGHVS; CDR2 reads FQNEAQ. In nucleotides, the CDR3 is TGTGCCAGCAGCACGGACAGGGGAAAGAGTGAAGCTTTCTTT. It encodes CASSTDRGKSEAFF.

This clone was seen only once. The chain employs TRBV18 and TRBJ2-1, with a weak D call TRBD2 (7 bases). V was pared by 0 bases and J by 9 bases, with 18 bases between. Germline V gene data show CDR1 as KGHSH and CDR2 as LQKENI. This CDR3 comprises 16 residues. The CDR3 sequence: CASSPPGGPGGGEQFF. Here the CDR3 DNA reads TGTGCCAGCTCACCACCGGGAGGGCCCGGAGGGGGTGAGCAGTTCTTC.

This rearrangement joins TRBV19 to TRBJ1-2; 8 bases fit TRBD1. The ends lost 6 bases at V and 4 bases at J; junction bases unmatched: 4. The CDR3 consists of 13 residues. Germline values: CDR1 LNHDA, CDR2 SQIVND (reference sequence). The CDR3 DNA follows: TGTGCCAGTAGCCCAGACAGGGGCTATGGCTACACCTTC. Protein sequence: CASSPDRGYGYTF.

Of note for this clone: The sample contains more than one DNA sequence encoding this CDR3. The V gene is TRBV2, the J gene TRBJ2-3, with TRBD2 matching over 7 bases. Germline CDR1 reads SNHLY; CDR2 reads FYNNEI. The V and J ends lost 1 base and 1 base, in that order; junction bases with no gene match: 2. CDR3 size: 15 residues. The CDR3 loop is CASSEGLAGTDTQYF. CDR3 coding DNA: TGTGCCAGCAGTGAAGGTCTAGCGGGCACAGATACGCAGTATTTT.